These 10 T cell receptor beta chains were all obtained from the same sample, sequenced in a study of long-term antiretroviral therapy in people with HIV. Survey-level immunoSEQ v3.0 assays were run. Generated by immunoSEQ multiplex PCR, the TCRdb table keeps only in-frame clones and is missing some. The data contain 38,000 or so clones, 75% to 90% of them singletons. The specimen was unsorted PBMCs, collected 1.5 years after starting antiretroviral therapy. The receptors were gathered from a man aged 18-30 years with HIV.

The chain is built from TRBV29-1 and TRBJ2-3; 7 bases align to TRBD2. CDR1 is SQVTM and CDR2 is ANQGSEA in the germline V gene. The CDR3 spans 16 residues. The trim removed 5 bases at V and 4 bases at J, leaving 15 bases unmatched. Here the CDR3 DNA reads TGCAGCGTTCAACAAGGGAGCGGGACCACCCCAGATACGCAGTATTTT. Translated, it gives CSVQQGSGTTPDTQYF.

The chain employs TRBV28 and TRBJ1-1; D possibly corresponds to TRBD1 (5 bases). Germline V gene lookup returns CDR1 MDHEN and CDR2 SYDVKM. The CDR3 runs 13 residues. V shed 2 bases and J shed 4 bases, with 8 bases lying between them. The CDR3 bases are TGTGCCAGCAGTTTAGCAGGGACCACTGAAGCTTTCTTT. Protein sequence: CASSLAGTTEAFF.

This clone was counted only a few times. The CDR3: CASSDGTSEYEQYF. CDR3 sequence (DNA): TGTGCCAGCAGCGACGGGACTAGCGAGTACGAGCAGTACTTC. V gene TRBV9 combines with J gene TRBJ2-7, with 10 bases that match TRBD2. Germline-derived CDR1 and CDR2 are SGDLS and YYNGEE. V was clipped by 3 bases and J by 4 bases; unmatched bases: 4. This CDR3 has 14 residues.

The chain recombines TRBV27 with TRBJ2-3; D remains unclear. Trimming stripped 4 bases from V and 1 base from J, with 3 bases between. Germline V gene sequence: CDR1 MNHEY, CDR2 SMNVEV (reference sequence). The CDR3 is 12 amino acids. CDR3 sequence (DNA): TGTGCCAGCAGTTCCCGCACAGATACGCAGTATTTT. Amino acids: CASSSRTDTQYF.

This clone was detected only once. The gene calls are TRBV30 and TRBJ1-1; weak D call: TRBD1 (5 bases). Germline V CDR1 and CDR2: GTSNPN, SVGIG (reference sequence). V lost 2 bases and J lost 2, with 9 bases in between. This CDR3 comprises 13 residues. CDR3 sequence reads: CAWSRTFNTEAFF. The CDR3 nucleotides read TGTGCCTGGAGTCGGACATTTAACACTGAAGCTTTCTTT. Looking up the rest from reference TRBV30 and TRBJ1-1 gives the full variable domain: SQTIHQWPATLVQPVGSPLSLECTVEGTSNPNLYWYRQAAGRGLQLLFYSVGIGQISSEVPQNLSASRPQDRQFILSSKKLLLSDSGFYLCAWSRTFNTEAFFGQGTRLTVV.

V is TRBV27 and J is TRBJ2-7, with TRBD2 matching over 15 bases. CDR1 is MNHEY and CDR2 is SMNVEV in the germline V gene (reference sequence). This CDR3 region has 16 residues. Trimming removed 5 bases from V and 7 bases from J; junction bases left unmatched: 9. The CDR3 spells CASSPGTSGRTREQYF. The CDR3 DNA reads as TGTGCCAGCAGTCCCGGGACTAGCGGGAGGACGAGAGAGCAGTACTTC.

The V gene is TRBV29-1, the J gene TRBJ2-5, with D perhaps matching TRBD2 (6 bases). CDR3 size: 14 residues. In germline, CDR1 is SQVTM, CDR2 ANQGSEA. The germline V and J ends were trimmed by 0 bases and 5 bases, with 13 bases remaining between them. Here the CDR3 DNA reads TGCAGCGTTGAAGATCCCAGACTAGTCGAGACCCAGTACTTC. This codes for CSVEDPRLVETQYF.

The chain couples TRBV7-2 to TRBJ2-2; TRBD1 agrees at 7 bases. The CDR3 covers 14 residues. The germline CDR1 and CDR2 sequences are SGHTA and FQGNSA. Trimming took 2 bases from V and 5 from J; bases not matched to a gene: 2. The CDR3 DNA follows: TGTGCCAGCAGCTTAACGGGACAGACCGGGGAGCTGTTTTTT. It codes for CASSLTGQTGELFF.

This chain links TRBV6-5 with TRBJ1-5; 10 bases line up with TRBD1. CDR1 and CDR2 from the germline V gene are MNHEY and SVGAGI. Trimming took 5 bases from V and 7 from J; bases not matched to a gene: 8. This CDR3 contains 15 residues. CDR3 region: CASSGDRGARQPQHF. Here the CDR3 DNA reads TGTGCCAGCAGTGGGGACAGGGGCGCGCGCCAGCCCCAGCATTTT.

This clone has just a few counts. The V gene is TRBV27, the J gene TRBJ2-7, with a weak D call TRBD1 (5 bases). Germline V gene data show CDR1 as MNHEY and CDR2 as SMNVEV (reference sequence). Trimming removed 0 bases from V and 6 bases from J, with 9 bases in between. CDR3 size: 13 residues. CDR3 residues: CASSLSWQGEQYF. The CDR3 nucleotides read TGTGCCAGCAGTTTATCGTGGCAGGGCGAGCAGTACTTC.